These T cell receptor beta chains were read from a single sample in a study of T-cell reconstitution after alpha-beta-depleted transplantation in children. TCRdb used MiXCR to reprocess the PCR reads, holding one entry per CDR3 protein. In the table there are 250,000 to 350,000 distinct CDR3 sequences, approximately 20% of which are singletons. Sequenced material: PBMCs, mostly from graft donor cells, taken 180 days after TCRalphabeta/CD19-depleted stem cell transplant. These receptors all stem from a male patient younger than 18 who had a stem cell transplant for acute lymphoblastic leukemia, so the T cells may come from the graft donor. The CDR3 runs from the conserved cysteine through the conserved F or W. The order of the fields is V gene, D gene, CDR3 length, J gene, clone size, CDR3 DNA, CDR3 protein. The D gene is left open where the match is weak. The size of a clone is reported for some rows only, either as once, few or many, or as a class for expanded clones.

V: TRBV12-3/TRBV12-4; D: TRBD2; length: 17; J: TRBJ2-5; size: NA; DNA: TGTGCCAGCAGTCGGACTAGCGGGGGAAGGGGGGGAGAGACCCAGTACTTC; CDR3: CASSRTSGGRGGETQYF
V: TRBV20-1; D: NA; length: 11; J: TRBJ1-1; size: NA; DNA: TGCAGTGCTCTCGAGGGGGGTGGGGCTTTCTTT; CDR3: CSALEGGGAFF
V: TRBV29-1; D: NA; length: 11; J: TRBJ2-7; size: many; DNA: TGCAGCGTTGATCTAGGCTACGAGCAGTACTTC; CDR3: CSVDLGYEQYF
V: TRBV20-1; D: NA; length: 14; J: TRBJ1-3; size: NA; DNA: TGCAGTGCCACGGGAGGGAGGCCAGGAAACACCATATATTTT; CDR3: CSATGGRPGNTIYF
V: TRBV3-1; D: NA; length: 16; J: TRBJ2-7; size: NA; DNA: TGTGCCAGCAGCCAAGGTCCGGCCACCCAAGGCTACGAGCAGTACTTC; CDR3: CASSQGPATQGYEQYF
V: TRBV6-5; D: NA; length: 16; J: TRBJ1-2; size: few; DNA: TGTGCCAGCAGTTACTCCCCCTCCACGGGGATCAGGGGCTACACCTTC; CDR3: CASSYSPSTGIRGYTF
V: TRBV12-3/TRBV12-4; D: NA; length: 14; J: TRBJ1-2; size: NA; DNA: TGTGCCAGCAGGGTACAGGGAGGAAGCTATGGCTACACCTTC; CDR3: CASRVQGGSYGYTF
V: TRBV12-3/TRBV12-4; D: NA; length: 15; J: TRBJ2-2; size: few; DNA: TGTGCCACCATACGAGGCACCGCGAACACCGGGGAGCTGTTTTTT; CDR3: CATIRGTANTGELFF
V: TRBV5-1; D: NA; length: 13; J: TRBJ2-1; size: few; DNA: TGCGCCAGCCACACAGGGCGACTTAATGAGCAGTTCTTC; CDR3: CASHTGRLNEQFF
V: TRBV21-1; D: NA; length: 16; J: TRBJ2-7; size: NA; DNA: TGTGCCAGCAGCAAAGGATGTCTAGCGGGATGGGTCGAGCAGTACTTC; CDR3: CASSKGCLAGWVEQYF
V: TRBV7-6; D: TRBD2; length: 16; J: TRBJ2-1; size: NA; DNA: TGTGCCAGCAGCAAGGGACTAGCGGGAGGGCACAATGAGCAGTTCTTC; CDR3: CASSKGLAGGHNEQFF
V: TRBV5-1; D: TRBD1; length: 16; J: TRBJ2-7; size: NA; DNA: TGCGCCAGCAGGTACCACGGGACAGGGGGTTCCTACGAGCAGTACTTC; CDR3: CASRYHGTGGSYEQYF
V: TRBV12-3/TRBV12-4; D: NA; length: 13; J: TRBJ1-2; size: few; DNA: TGTGCCAGCAGTTTTGACGGTGTGTATGGCTACACCTTC; CDR3: CASSFDGVYGYTF
V: TRBV6-2/TRBV6-3; D: NA; length: 14; J: TRBJ1-5; size: many; DNA: TGTGCCAGCAGTTACTCGGGTAGCAATCAGCCCCAGCATTTT; CDR3: CASSYSGSNQPQHF
V: TRBV5-6; D: NA; length: 15; J: TRBJ1-5; size: few; DNA: TGTGCCAGCAGCTTATATGGTCGGGGCAATCAGCCCCAGCATTTT; CDR3: CASSLYGRGNQPQHF
V: TRBV12-3/TRBV12-4; D: NA; length: 13; J: TRBJ2-2; size: few; DNA: TGTGCCAGCAGTTTAGAGGGAGCCGGGGAGCTGTTTTTT; CDR3: CASSLEGAGELFF
V: TRBV9; D: NA; length: 12; J: TRBJ2-5; size: NA; DNA: TGTGCCAGCAGCGTAGTAGGAGAGACCCAGTACTTC; CDR3: CASSVVGETQYF
V: TRBV6-5; D: TRBD2; length: 15; J: TRBJ2-2; size: few; DNA: TGTGCCAGCAGTTTCGCGGGAGGCCTCACCGGGGAGCTGTTTTTT; CDR3: CASSFAGGLTGELFF
V: TRBV3-1; D: NA; length: 13; J: TRBJ2-2; size: NA; DNA: TGTGCCAGCAGGACTATGAACACCGGGGAGCTGTTTTTT; CDR3: CASRTMNTGELFF
V: TRBV7-9; D: NA; length: 12; J: TRBJ2-3; size: few; DNA: TGTGCCAGCAGCTTAAGGCGGGGTACGCAGTATTTT; CDR3: CASSLRRGTQYF
V: TRBV5-1; D: NA; length: 14; J: TRBJ2-3; size: few; DNA: TGCGCCAGCAGCCCCGTTAGAGGTGCAGATACGCAGTATTTT; CDR3: CASSPVRGADTQYF
V: TRBV29-1; D: NA; length: 13; J: TRBJ2-1; size: many; DNA: TGCAGCTCCCGGGACTCACTCTACAATGAGCAGTTCTTC; CDR3: CSSRDSLYNEQFF
V: TRBV15; D: NA; length: 11; J: TRBJ1-1; size: few; DNA: TGTGCCACCGGACAGAACACTGAAGCTTTCTTT; CDR3: CATGQNTEAFF
V: TRBV7-3; D: NA; length: 14; J: TRBJ2-3; size: few; DNA: TGTGCCAGCAGCCTCGGTAAAAGCACAGATACGCAGTATTTT; CDR3: CASSLGKSTDTQYF
V: TRBV5-5; D: TRBD1; length: 16; J: TRBJ2-1; size: few; DNA: TGTGCCAGCAGCTTGGGGACAGGGTACGGGTTGCGTGAGCAGTTCTTC; CDR3: CASSLGTGYGLREQFF
V: TRBV20-1; D: TRBD2; length: 16; J: TRBJ2-1; size: few; DNA: TGCAGTGCTAGAGATGTAGATAGCGGGAGGGCCAATGAGCAGTTCTTC; CDR3: CSARDVDSGRANEQFF
V: TRBV29-1; D: TRBD2; length: 14; J: TRBJ2-3; size: many; DNA: TGCAGCGTCGCACTAGCGGCGAGCACAGATACGCAGTATTTT; CDR3: CSVALAASTDTQYF
V: TRBV12-3/TRBV12-4; D: NA; length: 13; J: TRBJ2-7; size: NA; DNA: TGTGCCAGCAGTTTCCAACGGGAGACCGAGCAGTACTTC; CDR3: CASSFQRETEQYF
V: TRBV6-1; D: TRBD2; length: 15; J: TRBJ2-7; size: NA; DNA: TGTGCCAGCAGTGAACCCGGGCGGGGGGACTACGAGCAGTACTTC; CDR3: CASSEPGRGDYEQYF
V: TRBV7-6; D: TRBD2; length: 18; J: TRBJ2-7; size: NA; DNA: TGTGCCAGCAGCTTTAGTCCGGTAGCGGGAGGCATTTCCTACGAGCAGTACTTC; CDR3: CASSFSPVAGGISYEQYF
V: TRBV7-8; D: TRBD1; length: 15; J: TRBJ2-7; size: NA; DNA: TGTGCCAGCAGCTTACCTCGGACAGGGCTCTACGAGCAGTACTTC; CDR3: CASSLPRTGLYEQYF
V: TRBV4-2; D: NA; length: 15; J: TRBJ2-5; size: NA; DNA: TGTGCCAGCAGCCAAGATCCCCTCGACCGGGGGACCCAGTACTTC; CDR3: CASSQDPLDRGTQYF
V: TRBV7-9; D: NA; length: 14; J: TRBJ1-1; size: NA; DNA: TGTGCCAGCAGCTTAGCTCAATTGAACACTGAAGCTTTCTTT; CDR3: CASSLAQLNTEAFF
V: TRBV7-8; D: NA; length: 12; J: TRBJ2-1; size: NA; DNA: TGTGCCAGCAGCACCCTTTTGCATGAGCAGTTCTTC; CDR3: CASSTLLHEQFF
V: TRBV29-1; D: TRBD1; length: 14; J: TRBJ1-2; size: few; DNA: TGCAGCGTGCTGGACAGGGGGGAACTCTATGGCTACACCTTC; CDR3: CSVLDRGELYGYTF
V: TRBV5-1; D: NA; length: 13; J: TRBJ1-5; size: many; DNA: TGCGCCAGCAGCCTTACGGGAAATCAGCCCCAGCATTTT; CDR3: CASSLTGNQPQHF
V: TRBV7-2; D: NA; length: 15; J: TRBJ2-7; size: NA; DNA: TGTGCCAGCAGCTTGACCCGGGACGGGAGAGACGAGCAGTACTTC; CDR3: CASSLTRDGRDEQYF
V: TRBV10-2; D: NA; length: 13; J: TRBJ1-2; size: few; DNA: TGCGCCAGCAGTGAGGGAGGTTTCTATGGCTACACCTTC; CDR3: CASSEGGFYGYTF
V: TRBV7-2; D: NA; length: 15; J: TRBJ2-7; size: NA; DNA: TGTGCCAGCACTTTCGGGGGGGGACAGACCTACGAGCAGTACTTC; CDR3: CASTFGGGQTYEQYF
V: TRBV7-2; D: NA; length: 15; J: TRBJ1-4; size: NA; DNA: TGTGCCAGCAGCTTAGTAAGAGGGCTGAGTGAAAAACTGTTTTTT; CDR3: CASSLVRGLSEKLFF
V: TRBV29-1; D: TRBD1; length: 13; J: TRBJ2-5; size: few; DNA: TGCAGCGTTAAGAGGGGGCGGCAGGAGACCCAGTACTTC; CDR3: CSVKRGRQETQYF
V: TRBV7-2; D: NA; length: 13; J: TRBJ1-1; size: many; DNA: TGTGCCAGCAGCTCGCAGATGGGAACTGAAGCTTTCTTT; CDR3: CASSSQMGTEAFF
V: TRBV7-9; D: NA; length: 13; J: TRBJ2-5; size: few; DNA: TGTGCCAGCAGCCAGGAGTACCAAGAGACCCAGTACTTC; CDR3: CASSQEYQETQYF